The 2 T cell receptor beta chains below come from one sample, sequenced in a study of identical twins. TCRdb used MiXCR to reprocess the 5' RACE reads, holding one entry per CDR3 protein. The sample lists roughly 690,000 distinct CDR3 sequences, 6.1% seen once, with 1.5% to 2% in the top ten. Sequenced: naive T cells sorted from blood. All receptors come from a man between 18 and 29 years old in good health.

This clonotype was detected a few times. J is TRBJ2-1 and V is TRBV5-1, with TRBD2 matching 9 bases. This CDR3 is built from 18 residues. Germline V gene lookup returns CDR1 SGHRS and CDR2 YFSETQ. After removal of 4 bases from V and 7 bases from J, the junction contained 18 bases not matched to a gene. The CDR3 region has the DNA TGCGCCAGCAGCCTGTGGGGTAGCGGGAGAGCAGGTGCGAATGAGCAGTTCTTC. Translating it yields CASSLWGSGRAGANEQFF.

This clonotype was picked up many times. The V call is TRBV6-5, the J call TRBJ2-7; no reliable D call. The germline V gene has CDR1 MNHEY and CDR2 SVGAGI. Trimming removed 0 bases from V and 2 bases from J, with 8 bases in between. This CDR3 region has 14 residues. This chain's CDR3 is CASSYSEFAYEQYV. CDR3 DNA: TGTGCCAGCAGTTACTCGGAATTTGCCTACGAGCAGTACGTC.